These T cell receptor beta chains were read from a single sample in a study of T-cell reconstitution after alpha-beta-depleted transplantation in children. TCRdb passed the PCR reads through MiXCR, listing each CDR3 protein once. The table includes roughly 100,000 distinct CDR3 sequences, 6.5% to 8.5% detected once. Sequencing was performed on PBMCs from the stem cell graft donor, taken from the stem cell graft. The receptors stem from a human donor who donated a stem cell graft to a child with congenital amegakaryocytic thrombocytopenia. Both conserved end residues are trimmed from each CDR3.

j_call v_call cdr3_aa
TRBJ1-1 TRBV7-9 ASSPGDPNLNTEAF
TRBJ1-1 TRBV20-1 SARSAGADITEAF
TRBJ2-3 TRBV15 ATSRAEEYADTQY
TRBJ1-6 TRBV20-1 SASRTGNSPLH
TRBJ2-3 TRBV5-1 ASSLSTGPGTDTQY
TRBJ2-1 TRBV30 AWSVPIDEQF
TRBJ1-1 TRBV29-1 SVCIRNTEAF
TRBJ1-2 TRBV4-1 ASSQDRRAGYT
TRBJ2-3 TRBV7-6 ASSPGGRSTDTQY
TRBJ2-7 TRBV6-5 ASSYYYRGRSYEQY
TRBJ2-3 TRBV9 ASSGGLADSTDTQY
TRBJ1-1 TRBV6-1 ASSQGNPTAF
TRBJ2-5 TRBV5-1 ASSYGTSQETQY
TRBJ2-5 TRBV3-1 ASSQGVETQY